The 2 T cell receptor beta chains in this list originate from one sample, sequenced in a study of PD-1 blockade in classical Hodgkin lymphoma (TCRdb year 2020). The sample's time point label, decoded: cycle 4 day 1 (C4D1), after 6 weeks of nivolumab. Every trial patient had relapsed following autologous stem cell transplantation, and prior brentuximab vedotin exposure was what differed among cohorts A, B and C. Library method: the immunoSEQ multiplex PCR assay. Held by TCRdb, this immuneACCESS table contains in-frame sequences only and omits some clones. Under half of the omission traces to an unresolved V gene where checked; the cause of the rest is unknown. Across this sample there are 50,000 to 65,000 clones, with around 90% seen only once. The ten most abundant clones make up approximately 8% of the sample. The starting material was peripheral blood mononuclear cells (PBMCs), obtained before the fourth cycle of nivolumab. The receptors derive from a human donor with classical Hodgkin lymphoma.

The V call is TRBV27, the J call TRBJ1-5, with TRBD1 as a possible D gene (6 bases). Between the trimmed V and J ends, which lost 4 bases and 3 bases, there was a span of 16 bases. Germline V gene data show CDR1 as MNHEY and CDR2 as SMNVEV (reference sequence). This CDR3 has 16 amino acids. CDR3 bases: TGTGCCAGCAGTTCCCGACGGACAGAACCCAATCAGCCCCAGCATTTT. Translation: CASSSRRTEPNQPQHF.

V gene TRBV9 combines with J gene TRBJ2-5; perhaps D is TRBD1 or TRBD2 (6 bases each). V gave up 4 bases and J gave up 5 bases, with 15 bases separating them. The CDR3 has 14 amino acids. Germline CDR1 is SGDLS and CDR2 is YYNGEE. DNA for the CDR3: TGTGCCAGCAGCCCTTCCCCGGGGGCCGAGACCCAGTACTTC. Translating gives CASSPSPGAETQYF.